This note documents a single T cell receptor (beta chain) sequence. Antigen: not known. This entry is derived from a study of beta chain features in type 1 diabetes. Across the study: Examined across all samples were over 85 million sorted cells. Study-wide findings and caveats: VDJ junctions from type 1 diabetes patients carried fewer insertions and larger deletions. TCRB CDR3s were moderately but significantly shorter in Type 1 diabetes patients in all four CD4+ subsets.

The isolated RNA, all of it, was reverse transcribed, so expressed TCRB transcripts were what got sequenced. Repertoires were generated with immunoSEQ multiplex PCR, while TCRdb's copy carries only in-frame clones and drops some. Of a few hundred thousand clones in the sample, around 13% were seen once. This CDR3 region has 15 residues. V lost 5 bases to trimming and J lost 5 bases, with 18 bases between them. The V gene's germline CDR1 is MDHEN and CDR2 SYDVKM. This receptor was taken from a woman younger than 35 with type 1 diabetes. What was sequenced was naive CD4+ T cells from blood. The chain joins TRBV28 to TRBJ2-5, with a tentative D call TRBD1 (5 bases). The CDR3 sequence is CASSPNPQAVETQYF. As DNA, the CDR3 is TGTGCCAGCAGTCCGAACCCACAGGCGGTGGAGACCCAGTACTTC.